This T cell receptor beta chain is from a study of T cells after yellow fever vaccination. The wider study: It was SMART-Seq v4 Ultra Low Input that prepared the fractions with low cell numbers.

Study conclusions and caveats: Weaker, the secondary response had a peak occurring faster, on day 5 versus 15. Abundant contaminating clonotypes from the bulk population could appear in FACS-sorted repertoires.

The TCR cDNA carried a universal primer site and UMIs from 5'RACE template switching. MiXCR, run by TCRdb on the 5' RACE reads, gives a single entry per CDR3 protein. The data hold hundreds of thousands of distinct CDR3 sequences, with approximately 13% observed a single time. This clonotype was seen only a few times. What it binds is not known. This receptor was obtained from a man under 40 who received the YFV17D yellow fever vaccine. Sequenced material: PBMCs, taken on the day of the yellow fever booster vaccination.

DNA for the CDR3: TGCGCCAGCAGCTACGGGACAGGGGCACGAGAGACCCAGTACTTC. Its translation is CASSYGTGARETQYF. The chain joins TRBV5-1 to TRBJ2-5; 10 positions agree with TRBD1. The CDR3 length is 15 residues. Germline assignment: CDR1 SGHRS and CDR2 YFSETQ. The trim removed 3 bases at V and 4 bases at J, leaving 6 bases unmatched.